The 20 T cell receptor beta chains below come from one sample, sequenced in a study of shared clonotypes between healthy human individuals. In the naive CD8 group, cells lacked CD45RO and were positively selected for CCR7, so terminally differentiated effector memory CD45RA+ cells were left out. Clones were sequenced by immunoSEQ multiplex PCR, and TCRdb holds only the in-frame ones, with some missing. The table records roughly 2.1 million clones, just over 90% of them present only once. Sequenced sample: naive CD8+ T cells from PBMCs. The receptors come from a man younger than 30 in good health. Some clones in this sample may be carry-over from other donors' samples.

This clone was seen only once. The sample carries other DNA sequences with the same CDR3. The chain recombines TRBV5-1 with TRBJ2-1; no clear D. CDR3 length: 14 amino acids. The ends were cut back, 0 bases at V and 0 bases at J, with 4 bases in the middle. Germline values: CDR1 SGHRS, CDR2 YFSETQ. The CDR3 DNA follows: TGCGCCAGCAGCTTGGGGGGCTCCTACAATGAGCAGTTCTTC. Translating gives CASSLGGSYNEQFF.

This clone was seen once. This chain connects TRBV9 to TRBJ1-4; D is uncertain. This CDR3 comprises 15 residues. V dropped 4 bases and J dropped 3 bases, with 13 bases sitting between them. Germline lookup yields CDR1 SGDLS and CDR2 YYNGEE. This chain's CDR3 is CASSPYSMANEKLFF. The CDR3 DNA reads TGTGCCAGCAGCCCCTATTCCATGGCTAATGAAAAACTGTTTTTT.

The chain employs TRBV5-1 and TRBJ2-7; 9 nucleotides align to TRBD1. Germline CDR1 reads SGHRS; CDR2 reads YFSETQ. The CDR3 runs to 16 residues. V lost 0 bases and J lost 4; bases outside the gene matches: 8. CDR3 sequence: CASSLGGQGLGYEQYF. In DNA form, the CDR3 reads TGCGCCAGCAGCTTGGGGGGACAGGGCCTAGGATACGAGCAGTACTTC. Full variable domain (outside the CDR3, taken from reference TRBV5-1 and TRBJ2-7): KAGVTQTPRYLIKTRGQQVTLSCSPISGHRSVSWYQQTPGQGLQFLFEYFSETQRNKGNFPGRFSGRQFSNSRSEMNVSTLELGDSALYLCASSLGGQGLGYEQYFGPGTRLTVT.

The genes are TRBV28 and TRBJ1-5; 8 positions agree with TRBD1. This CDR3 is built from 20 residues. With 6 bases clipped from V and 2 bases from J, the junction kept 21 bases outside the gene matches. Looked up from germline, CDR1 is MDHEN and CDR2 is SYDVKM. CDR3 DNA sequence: TGTGCCAGCAGCGGCCTGGGAGGACAGGGCTTCGGGGGAGGCAATCAGCCCCAGCATTTT. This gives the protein CASSGLGGQGFGGGNQPQHF.

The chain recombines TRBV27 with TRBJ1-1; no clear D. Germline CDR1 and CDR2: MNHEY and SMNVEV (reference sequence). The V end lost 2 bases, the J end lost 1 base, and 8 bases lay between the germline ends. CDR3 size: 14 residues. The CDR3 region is CASSLQYPNTEAFF. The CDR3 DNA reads TGTGCCAGCAGTTTACAATACCCGAACACTGAAGCTTTCTTT.

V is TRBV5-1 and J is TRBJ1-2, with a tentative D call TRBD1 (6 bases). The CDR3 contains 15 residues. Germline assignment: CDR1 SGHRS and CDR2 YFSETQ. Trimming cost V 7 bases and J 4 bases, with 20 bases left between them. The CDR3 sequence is CASGGSQGQPYGYTF. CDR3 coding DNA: TGCGCCAGCGGGGGGTCTCAAGGACAGCCCTATGGCTACACCTTC.

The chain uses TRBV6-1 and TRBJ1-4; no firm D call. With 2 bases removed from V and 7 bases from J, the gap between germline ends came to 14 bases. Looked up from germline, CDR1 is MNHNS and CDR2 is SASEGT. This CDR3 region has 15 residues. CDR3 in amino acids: CASSEFLAGGEKLFF. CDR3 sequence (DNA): TGTGCCAGCAGTGAATTCTTGGCCGGAGGTGAAAAACTGTTTTTT.

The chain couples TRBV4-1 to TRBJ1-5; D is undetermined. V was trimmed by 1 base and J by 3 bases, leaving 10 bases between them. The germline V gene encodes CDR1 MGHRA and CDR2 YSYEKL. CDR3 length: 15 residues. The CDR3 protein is CASSQVVTVNQPQHF. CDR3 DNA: TGCGCCAGCAGCCAAGTAGTGACGGTCAATCAGCCCCAGCATTTT.

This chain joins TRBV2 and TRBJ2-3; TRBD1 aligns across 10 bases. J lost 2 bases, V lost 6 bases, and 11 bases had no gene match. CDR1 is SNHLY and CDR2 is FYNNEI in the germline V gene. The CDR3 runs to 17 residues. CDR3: CASRRSVGTGDTDTQYF. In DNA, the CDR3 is TGTGCCAGCAGAAGGTCCGTCGGGACAGGGGACACAGATACGCAGTATTTT.

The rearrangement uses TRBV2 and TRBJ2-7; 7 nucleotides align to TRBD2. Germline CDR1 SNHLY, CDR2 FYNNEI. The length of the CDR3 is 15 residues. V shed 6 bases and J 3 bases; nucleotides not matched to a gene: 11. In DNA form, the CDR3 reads TGTGCCAGCAGGCCTAGCGGAGGAGACTTCTACGAGCAGTACTTC. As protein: CASRPSGGDFYEQYF.

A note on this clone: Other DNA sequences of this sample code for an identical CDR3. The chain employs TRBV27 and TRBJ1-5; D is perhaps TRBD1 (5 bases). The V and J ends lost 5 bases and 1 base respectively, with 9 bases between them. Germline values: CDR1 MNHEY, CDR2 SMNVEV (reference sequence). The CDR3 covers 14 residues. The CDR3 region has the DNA TGTGCCAGCAGTACAGGAGGGAGCAATCAGCCCCAGCATTTT. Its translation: CASSTGGSNQPQHF.

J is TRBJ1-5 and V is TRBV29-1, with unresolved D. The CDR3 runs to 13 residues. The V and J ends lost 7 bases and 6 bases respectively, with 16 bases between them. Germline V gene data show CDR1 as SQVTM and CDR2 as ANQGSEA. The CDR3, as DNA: TGCAGCGCCTTGGAGGGTCGAGGTCAGCCCCAGCATTTT. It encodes CSALEGRGQPQHF. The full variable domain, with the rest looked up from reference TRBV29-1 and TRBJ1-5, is SAVISQKPSRDICQRGTSLTIQCQVDSQVTMMFWYRQQPGQSLTLIATANQGSEATYESGFVIDKFPISRPNLTFSTLTVSNMSPEDSSIYLCSALEGRGQPQHFGDGTRLSIL.

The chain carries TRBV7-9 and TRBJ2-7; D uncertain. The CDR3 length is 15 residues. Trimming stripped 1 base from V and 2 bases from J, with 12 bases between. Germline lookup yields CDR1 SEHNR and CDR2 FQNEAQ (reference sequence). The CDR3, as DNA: TGTGCCAGCAGCTTAGATAGGGCGGTGACCTACGAGCAGTACTTC. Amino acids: CASSLDRAVTYEQYF.

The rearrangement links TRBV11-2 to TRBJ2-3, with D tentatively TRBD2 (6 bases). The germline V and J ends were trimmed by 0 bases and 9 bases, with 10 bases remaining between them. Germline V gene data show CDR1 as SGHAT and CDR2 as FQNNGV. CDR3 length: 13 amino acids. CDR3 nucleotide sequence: TGTGCCAGCAGCTTAGAAACTAGCTCAACGCAGTATTTT. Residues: CASSLETSSTQYF.

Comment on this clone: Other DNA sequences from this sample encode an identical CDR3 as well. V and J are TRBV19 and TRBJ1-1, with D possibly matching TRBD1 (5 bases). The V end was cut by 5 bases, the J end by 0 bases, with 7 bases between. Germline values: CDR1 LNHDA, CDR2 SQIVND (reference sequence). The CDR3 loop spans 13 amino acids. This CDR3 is CASSSRVNTEAFF. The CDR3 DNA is TGTGCCAGTAGTTCCAGGGTGAACACTGAAGCTTTCTTT. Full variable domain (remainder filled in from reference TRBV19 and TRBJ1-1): DGGITQSPKYLFRKEGQNVTLSCEQNLNHDAMYWYRQDPGQGLRLIYYSQIVNDFQKGDIAEGYSVSREKKESFPLTVTSAQKNPTAFYLCASSSRVNTEAFFGQGTRLTVV.

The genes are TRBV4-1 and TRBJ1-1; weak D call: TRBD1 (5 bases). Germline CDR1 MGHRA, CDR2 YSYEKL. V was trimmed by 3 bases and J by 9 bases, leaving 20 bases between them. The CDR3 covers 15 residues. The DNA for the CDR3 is TGCGCCAGCAGCCACCCCGAACGCGGGGCAATTAAAGCTTTCTTT. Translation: CASSHPERGAIKAFF.

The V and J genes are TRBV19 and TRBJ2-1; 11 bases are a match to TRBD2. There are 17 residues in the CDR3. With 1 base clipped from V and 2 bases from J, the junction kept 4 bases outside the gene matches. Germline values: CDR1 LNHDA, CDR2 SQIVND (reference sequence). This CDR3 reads CASSIALAGAPYNEQFF. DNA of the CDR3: TGTGCCAGTAGTATAGCACTAGCGGGGGCCCCCTACAATGAGCAGTTCTTC.

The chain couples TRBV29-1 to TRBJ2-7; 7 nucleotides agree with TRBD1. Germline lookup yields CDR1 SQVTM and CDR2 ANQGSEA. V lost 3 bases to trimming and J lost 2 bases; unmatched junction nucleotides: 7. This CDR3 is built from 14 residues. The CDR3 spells CSVEEQGMTYEQYF. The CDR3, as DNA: TGCAGCGTTGAGGAACAGGGGATGACCTACGAGCAGTACTTC.

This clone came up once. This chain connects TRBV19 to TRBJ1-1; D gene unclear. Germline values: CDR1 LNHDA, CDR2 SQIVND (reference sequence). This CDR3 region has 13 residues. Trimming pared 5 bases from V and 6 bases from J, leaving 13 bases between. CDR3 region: CASSPGSLAEAFF. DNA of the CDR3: TGTGCCAGTAGTCCCGGATCTCTAGCTGAAGCTTTCTTT.

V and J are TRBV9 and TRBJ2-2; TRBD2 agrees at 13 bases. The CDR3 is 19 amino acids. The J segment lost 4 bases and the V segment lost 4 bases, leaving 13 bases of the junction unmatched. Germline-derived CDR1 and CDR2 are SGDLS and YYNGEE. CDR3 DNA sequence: TGTGCCAGCAGCCCGACTAGCGGGAGGACGCCCTGGAGCACCGGGGAGCTGTTTTTT. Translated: CASSPTSGRTPWSTGELFF. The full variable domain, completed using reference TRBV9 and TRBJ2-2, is DSGVTQTPKHLITATGQRVTLRCSPRSGDLSVYWYQQSLDQGLQFLIQYYNGEERAKGNILERFSAQQFPDLHSELNLSSLELGDSALYFCASSPTSGRTPWSTGELFFGEGSRLTVL.